These T cell receptor beta chains were read from a single sample in a study of T cell responses to AZD1222 COVID-19 vaccine. Sequencing used immunoSEQ multiplex PCR; TCRdb keeps in-frame clones, though not all of them. The data show roughly 130,000 clones, approximately 88% seen once. This sample comprised peripheral blood, obtained on day 0 of AZD1222 vaccination. The receptors come from an adult in good health. CDR3s include the opening cysteine and the closing phenylalanine or tryptophan. A D gene is named only where the DNA matches it firmly. Clone sizes are given selectively: once, few, many, or a class where the clone is expanded.

V gene	J gene	D gene	clone size	CDR3 protein	CDR3 DNA
TRBV21-1	TRBJ1-5	-	few	CASSNPQHF	TGTGCCAGCAGCAACCCCCAGCATTTT
TRBV28	TRBJ2-7	-	once	CASSYNGAYEQYF	TGTGCCAGCAGTTACAATGGGGCCTACGAGCAGTACTTC
TRBV11-2	TRBJ1-2	TRBD1	once	CASSPVTGTGINYGYTF	TGTGCCAGCAGCCCCGTTACCGGGACAGGGATTAACTATGGCTACACCTTC
TRBV19	TRBJ1-2	-	-	CASRTSAVPGEIGGYTF	TGTGCCAGTAGGACGTCGGCAGTCCCTGGCGAAATAGGAGGCTACACCTTC
TRBV18	TRBJ2-1	-	-	CASSGGDAYNEQFF	TGTGCCAGCTCAGGCGGGGACGCCTACAATGAGCAGTTCTTC
TRBV15	TRBJ1-1	-	-	CATSSEGDTEAFF	TGTGCCACCAGCAGTGAAGGGGATACTGAAGCTTTCTTT
TRBV5-1	TRBJ2-1	-	-	CASRPPGIGSIEQFF	TGCGCCAGCAGACCACCGGGAATAGGGAGCATTGAGCAGTTCTTC
TRBV6-2/TRBV6-3	TRBJ1-4	-	-	CASSYSGWGEKLFF	TGTGCCAGCAGTTACTCGGGGTGGGGTGAAAAACTGTTTTTT
TRBV10-3	TRBJ1-1	-	once	CAISEGPNTEAFF	TGTGCCATCAGTGAGGGTCCGAACACTGAAGCTTTCTTT
TRBV29-1	TRBJ1-4	-	-	CSVSTGTKNEKLFF	TGCAGCGTTTCTACAGGGACCAAAAATGAAAAACTGTTTTTT
TRBV12-3/TRBV12-4	TRBJ1-1	-	-	CASSLMENTEAFF	TGTGCCAGCAGTTTGATGGAGAACACTGAAGCTTTCTTT
TRBV28	TRBJ2-5	TRBD2	-	CASSLSTSGTPDPYQETQYF	TGTGCCAGCAGTTTATCGACTAGCGGGACCCCGGATCCGTACCAAGAGACCCAGTACTTC
TRBV5-1	TRBJ2-7	-	-	CASSRDLNEQYF	TGCGCCAGCAGCAGGGACCTTAACGAGCAGTACTTC
TRBV12-3/TRBV12-4	TRBJ1-2	-	-	CASSKGEQARTF	TGTGCCAGCAGTAAAGGGGAGCAGGCCAGGACCTTC
TRBV28	TRBJ2-1	-	-	CATKAPPPYNEQFF	TGTGCCACCAAAGCCCCGCCCCCCTACAATGAGCAGTTCTTC
TRBV27	TRBJ1-2	-	few	CASSPGGDYGYTF	TGTGCCAGCAGCCCCGGGGGGGACTATGGCTACACCTTC
TRBV7-2	TRBJ1-3	-	-	CASSPTPRDTIYF	TGTGCCAGCAGTCCCACGCCCCGGGACACCATATATTTT
TRBV19	TRBJ2-7	TRBD1	-	CASSVGTGITYEQYF	TGTGCCAGTAGTGTAGGGACAGGGATAACCTACGAGCAGTACTTC
TRBV7-9	TRBJ2-1	TRBD1	-	CASSSQDRAISYNEQFF	TGTGCCAGCAGCTCACAAGACAGGGCAATTTCCTACAATGAGCAGTTCTTC
TRBV6-5	TRBJ1-3	-	-	CASKPNNAGNTIYF	TGTGCCAGCAAACCGAATAATGCTGGAAACACCATATATTTT
TRBV7-9	TRBJ1-6	-	-	CASNRDVSSYNSPLHF	TGTGCCAGTAACCGGGACGTGAGCTCCTATAATTCACCCCTCCACTTT
TRBV11-1	TRBJ2-7	-	-	CASREHGVFSEQYF	TGTGCCAGCAGGGAACATGGGGTATTCAGCGAGCAGTACTTC
TRBV6-2/TRBV6-3	TRBJ2-7	-	-	CASSPLLRDRSYEQYF	TGTGCCAGCAGCCCCCTCCTCCGGGACCGATCTTACGAGCAGTACTTC
TRBV10-3	TRBJ1-3	TRBD1	few	CAIKRLGTATSATGNTIYF	TGTGCCATCAAACGGTTGGGGACAGCTACATCAGCGACTGGAAACACCATATATTTT
TRBV30	TRBJ1-5	TRBD1	-	CAWSFDRGKQPQHF	TGTGCCTGGAGCTTCGACAGGGGGAAGCAGCCCCAGCATTTT
TRBV30	TRBJ1-1	-	-	CAWSVGPNTEAFF	TGTGCCTGGAGTGTAGGGCCGAACACTGAAGCTTTCTTT
TRBV21-1	TRBJ2-3	-	-	CASSKEKGVADTQYF	TGTGCCAGCAGCAAAGAGAAGGGTGTAGCAGATACGCAGTATTTT
TRBV6-5	TRBJ2-1	TRBD2	-	CASSRTSGAFNEQFF	TGTGCCAGCAGTCGAACTAGCGGCGCTTTCAATGAGCAGTTCTTC
TRBV5-8	TRBJ2-4	-	once	CASSLSGPRYIQYF	TGTGCCAGCAGCTTATCGGGACCCCGGTACATTCAGTACTTC
TRBV28	TRBJ1-5	-	-	CASTLRGFDQPQHF	TGTGCCAGCACCCTACGGGGGTTCGATCAGCCCCAGCATTTT
TRBV19	TRBJ1-3	-	-	CASIQRGPGNTIYF	TGTGCCAGTATCCAACGGGGACCTGGAAACACCATATATTTT
TRBV5-1	TRBJ1-2	-	-	CASSLDSGVGGYTF	TGCGCCAGCAGCTTAGACTCAGGGGTAGGTGGCTACACCTTC
TRBV12-3/TRBV12-4	TRBJ2-5	-	-	CASSLARAPVPHF	TGTGCCAGCAGTTTGGCCAGGGCCCCCGTCCCGCACTTC
TRBV7-9	TRBJ1-4	TRBD1	-	CASSFQGADLNEKLFF	TGTGCCAGCAGCTTCCAGGGGGCAGATTTGAATGAAAAACTGTTTTTT
TRBV11-2	TRBJ1-6	-	-	CASSSGSNNSPLHF	TGTGCCAGCAGCTCCGGAAGCAATAATTCACCCCTCCACTTT
TRBV5-1	TRBJ2-2	-	-	CASSYLLGAPRTGELFF	TGCGCCAGCAGCTACCTCCTGGGGGCGCCCCGCACCGGGGAGCTGTTTTTT
TRBV3-1/TRBV3-2	TRBJ1-1	-	-	CASSQTPTGEAFF	TGTGCCAGCAGCCAAACACCGACAGGCGAAGCTTTCTTT
TRBV28	TRBJ2-7	TRBD1	-	CASSSRRVDRGGPYEQYF	TGTGCCAGCAGTTCCAGAAGGGTAGACAGGGGAGGCCCCTACGAGCAGTACTTC
TRBV4-3	TRBJ2-1	-	-	CASSQEMTTTHFNEQFF	TGCGCCAGCAGCCAAGAGATGACTACGACCCATTTCAATGAGCAGTTCTTC
TRBV2	TRBJ1-5	-	few	CASTTRGGNQPQHF	TGTGCCAGCACCACTCGGGGAGGCAATCAGCCCCAGCATTTT
TRBV13	TRBJ1-3	TRBD1	once	CASSTTGQGSGNTIYF	TGTGCCAGCAGCACAACGGGACAGGGCTCTGGAAACACCATATATTTT
TRBV29-1	TRBJ2-5	TRBD2	-	CSVDRGRGGETQYF	TGCAGCGTTGATCGCGGGAGAGGCGGGGAGACCCAGTACTTC
TRBV6-5	TRBJ1-4	-	-	CATHTASSTNEKLFF	TGTGCCACCCACACGGCGTCTAGCACTAATGAAAAACTGTTTTTT
TRBV12-3/TRBV12-4	TRBJ1-6	-	-	CASSSDINSPLHF	TGTGCCAGCAGTTCGGACATCAATTCACCCCTCCACTTT
TRBV6-6	TRBJ2-7	-	-	CASPRDPAGEQYF	TGTGCCAGCCCCCGGGACCCGGCGGGGGAGCAGTACTTC
TRBV9	TRBJ1-1	TRBD1	-	CASSPEQGTSTEAFF	TGTGCCAGCAGCCCCGAACAGGGGACGAGCACTGAAGCTTTCTTT
TRBV15	TRBJ2-1	-	-	CATSSLTGLGDEQFF	TGTGCCACCAGCAGTTTGACAGGTCTAGGCGATGAGCAGTTCTTC
TRBV7-2	TRBJ1-3	-	once	CASSSPGWSGNTIYF	TGTGCCAGCAGCTCCCCCGGGTGGTCTGGAAACACCATATATTTT
TRBV18	TRBJ2-7	-	-	CASSRGIDNDEQYF	TGTGCCAGCTCCCGGGGAATCGATAACGACGAGCAGTACTTC
TRBV5-6	TRBJ1-2	-	-	CASSLQGMVYTF	TGTGCCAGCAGCTTGCAGGGTATGGTCTACACCTTC
TRBV29-1	TRBJ2-7	TRBD1	-	CSGGSAGGYEQYF	TGCAGCGGAGGGTCGGCAGGGGGCTACGAGCAGTACTTC
TRBV6-2/TRBV6-3	TRBJ1-5	-	-	CASSSDRKQPQHF	TGTGCCAGCAGTTCCGACAGAAAGCAGCCCCAGCATTTT
TRBV6-5	TRBJ1-6	-	few	CASSIGSGPGSPLHF	TGTGCCAGCAGCATCGGCAGCGGCCCGGGTTCACCCCTCCACTTT
TRBV28	TRBJ2-1	-	-	CASSPGGPSNEQFF	TGTGCCAGCAGCCCTGGGGGCCCCTCCAATGAGCAGTTCTTC
TRBV6-2/TRBV6-3	TRBJ2-2	-	once	CASSYSGLAFNTGELFF	TGTGCCAGCAGTTACAGTGGCCTAGCGTTTAACACCGGGGAGCTGTTTTTT